This T cell receptor (beta chain) was captured by sequencing in a study of blood T cell repertoires in COVID-19 (dated by TCRdb to the early 2020s). General notes on the study: Samples from collaborators originated in the United States, Italy and Spain and spanned both the acute and convalescent phases of COVID-19. Where available, HLA class I and class II types were taken from metadata supplied by the sample provider and were not determined by assay-based typing. The sample metadata nearly always contained a de-identified subject ID, COVID-19 status, age in years and sex. Samples came from the ongoing ImmuneRACE study (first 160 participants) plus 1,254 subjects from 6 global collaborators. The prospective study material was composed of cDNA or gDNA derived from T cells, B-cell-depleted T cells, or PBMCs. The repertoires were released in a freely available public database intended as a resource for research on the immune response to SARS-CoV-2. Subjects who had been exposed to COVID-19, were actively infected with it, or had recovered from it provided the deeply sampled blood TCRbeta repertoires that made up the dataset. Study-wide conclusions, independent of this receptor: The quantity of clinical and demographic metadata differed by source and by participant and was supplied without curation.

In regard to this clone: There is no known antigen for this receptor. No clone much larger than this one lies a single base away; base qualities are absent.

The CDR3 sequence holds 16 residues, the cysteine and phenylalanine included. Solely the CDR3 DNA is kept, with 48 bases framed from the first base. Collaborating institutions collected whole blood in K2EDTA tubes following their own protocols. Collaborator samples were shipped for TCRbeta analysis as frozen whole blood, isolated PBMCs, or DNA extracted from either sample type. The immunoSEQ Assay, a bias-controlled multiplex PCR, was used to amplify TCRbeta CDR3 regions from genomic DNA. The paper's data handling went like this. Within the assay, amplification of reference gene primers was used to estimate how many nucleated cells each sample contained. Sequence reads were collapsed and filtered to measure the absolute abundance of every unique TCRbeta CDR3 rearrangement. Productive Simpson clonality was computed per sample as the square root of Simpson's diversity index over productive rearrangements. The table comes from immuneACCESS by way of TCRdb, which keeps in-frame sequences with V and J called. Part of the clones is missing from these tables; in studies checked, under half for an unresolved V gene and the rest for unknown reasons. The D gene and trimming were derived from the DNA, and the V and J assignments and clone size from that table. The sample records about 280,000 clones, 86% of which are singletons. The ten most abundant clones make up approximately 9% of the sample.

The sequenced sample consisted of peripheral blood. The clonotype comes from a middle-aged man with active or convalescent COVID-19. The V gene is TRBV12-1 and the J gene is TRBJ1-5; the table's D call, TRBD1, has no DNA check behind it. TRBV12-1 is noted as a pseudogene. This receptor carries the CDR3 CASSPETGFSNQPQHF. The DNA sequence reads TGTGCCAGCAGCCCAGAGACAGGGTTTAGCAATCAGCCCCAGCATTTT.